This T cell receptor beta chain was sequenced in a study of cytomegalovirus exposure and HLA in healthy donors. Primers: 60 Vbeta forward and 13 Jbeta reverse. TCRdb's table, derived via immunoSEQ multiplex PCR, lists solely in-frame clones and lacks some. The sample has roughly 110,000 clones; around 77% are singletons. Germline V lookup: CDR1 SSHAT, CDR2 FNYEAQ (reference sequence). Deletions cut 3 bases from V and 5 bases from J, with 13 bases between. CDR3 length equals 14 residues. This TCR was sampled from a male donor in good health and CMV-seronegative. The rearrangement uses TRBV7-7 and TRBJ2-5, with D perhaps TRBD1 (7 bases). Material: PBMCs. This CDR3 is CASSFPGGGETQYF. The CDR3 region has the DNA TGTGCCAGCAGCTTTCCAGGGGGAGGCGAGACCCAGTACTTC.